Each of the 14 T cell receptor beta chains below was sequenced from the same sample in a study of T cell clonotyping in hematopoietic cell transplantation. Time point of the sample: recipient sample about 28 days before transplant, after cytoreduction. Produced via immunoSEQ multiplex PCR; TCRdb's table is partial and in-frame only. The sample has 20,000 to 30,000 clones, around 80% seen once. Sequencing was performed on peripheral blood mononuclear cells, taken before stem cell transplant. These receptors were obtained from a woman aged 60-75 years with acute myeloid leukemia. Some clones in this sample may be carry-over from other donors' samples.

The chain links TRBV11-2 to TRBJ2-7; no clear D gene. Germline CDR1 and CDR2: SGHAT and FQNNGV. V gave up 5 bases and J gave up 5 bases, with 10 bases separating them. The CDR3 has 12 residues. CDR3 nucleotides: TGTGCCAGCAGCCGCGACTTCCACGAGCAGTACTTC. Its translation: CASSRDFHEQYF.

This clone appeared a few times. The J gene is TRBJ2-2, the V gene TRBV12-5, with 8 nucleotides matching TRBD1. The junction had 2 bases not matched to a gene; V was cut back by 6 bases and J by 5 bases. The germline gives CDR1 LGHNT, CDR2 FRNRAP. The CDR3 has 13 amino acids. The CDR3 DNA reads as TGTGCTAGTGGGGACAGGGTTACCGGGGAGCTGTTTTTT. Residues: CASGDRVTGELFF.

The CDR3 sequence: CASSLVPGSDNSPLHF. The CDR3 DNA is TGCGCCAGCAGCTTGGTCCCAGGGAGTGATAATTCACCCCTCCACTTT. This chain joins TRBV5-1 and TRBJ1-6, with a tentative D call TRBD1 (5 bases). The CDR3 covers 16 residues. Trimming shortened V by 0 bases and J by 5 bases, and 12 bases separated the two germline ends. Germline V gene data show CDR1 as SGHRS and CDR2 as YFSETQ.

The CDR3 sequence is CASSYSRQSEQYF. CDR3 bases: TGTGCCAGCAGTTACTCGAGGCAAAGCGAGCAGTACTTC. The genes are TRBV6-6 and TRBJ2-7; D is unresolved. Trimming shortened V by 0 bases and J by 6 bases, and 9 bases separated the two germline ends. Germline V gene data show CDR1 as MNHNY and CDR2 as SVGAGI (reference sequence). CDR3 length: 13 residues.

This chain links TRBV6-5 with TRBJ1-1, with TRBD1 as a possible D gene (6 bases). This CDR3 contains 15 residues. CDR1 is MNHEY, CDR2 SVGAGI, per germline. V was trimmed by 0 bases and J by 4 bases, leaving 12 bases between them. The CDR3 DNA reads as TGTGCCAGCAGTTACTCTCCGGGGGGGCTCACTGAAGCTTTCTTT. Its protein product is CASSYSPGGLTEAFF.

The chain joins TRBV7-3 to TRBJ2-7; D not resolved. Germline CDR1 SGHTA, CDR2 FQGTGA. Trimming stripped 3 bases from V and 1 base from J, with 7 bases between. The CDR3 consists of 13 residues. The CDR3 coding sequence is TGTGCCAGCAGCTTGGGCCGATCCTACGAGCAGTACTTC. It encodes CASSLGRSYEQYF.

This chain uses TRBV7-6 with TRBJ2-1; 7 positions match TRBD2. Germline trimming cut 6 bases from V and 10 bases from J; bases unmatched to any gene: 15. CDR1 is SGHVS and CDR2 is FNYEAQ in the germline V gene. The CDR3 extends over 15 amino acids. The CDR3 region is CASRATLERGLEQFF. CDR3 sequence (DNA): TGTGCCAGCAGGGCAACATTGGAGCGGGGCCTAGAGCAGTTCTTC.

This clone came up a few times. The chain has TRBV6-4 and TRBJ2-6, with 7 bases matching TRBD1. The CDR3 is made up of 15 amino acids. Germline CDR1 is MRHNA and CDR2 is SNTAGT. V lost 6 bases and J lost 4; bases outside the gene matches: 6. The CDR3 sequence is CASRATGAGANVLTF. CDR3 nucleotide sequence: TGTGCCAGCAGGGCAACAGGGGCCGGGGCCAACGTCCTGACTTTC.

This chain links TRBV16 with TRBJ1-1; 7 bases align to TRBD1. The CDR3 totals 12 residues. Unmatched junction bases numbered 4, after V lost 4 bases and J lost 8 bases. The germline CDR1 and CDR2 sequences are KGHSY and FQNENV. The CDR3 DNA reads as TGTGCCAGCAGCCCCTCGACAGGGGAAGCTTTCTTT. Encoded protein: CASSPSTGEAFF.

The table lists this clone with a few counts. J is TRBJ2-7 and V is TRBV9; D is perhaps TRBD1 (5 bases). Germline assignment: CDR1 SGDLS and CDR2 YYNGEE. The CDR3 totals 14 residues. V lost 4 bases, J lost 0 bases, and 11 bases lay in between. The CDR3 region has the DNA TGTGCCAGCAGCACCAGCGACAGCTCCTACGAGCAGTACTTC. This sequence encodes CASSTSDSSYEQYF.

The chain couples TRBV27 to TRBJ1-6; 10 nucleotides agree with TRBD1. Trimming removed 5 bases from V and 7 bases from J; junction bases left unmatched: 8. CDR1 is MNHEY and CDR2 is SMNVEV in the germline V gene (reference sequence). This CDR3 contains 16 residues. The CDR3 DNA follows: TGTGCCAGCAGTCCGGGGACAGGGGAAGGGAATTCACCCCTCCACTTT. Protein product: CASSPGTGEGNSPLHF.

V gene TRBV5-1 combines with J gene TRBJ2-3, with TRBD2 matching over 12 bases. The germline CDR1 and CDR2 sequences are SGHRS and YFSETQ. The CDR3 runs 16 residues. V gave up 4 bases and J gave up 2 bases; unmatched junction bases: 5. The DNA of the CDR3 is TGCGCCAGCAGCCTACTAGCGGGGGGCCCCACAGATACGCAGTATTTT. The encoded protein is CASSLLAGGPTDTQYF.

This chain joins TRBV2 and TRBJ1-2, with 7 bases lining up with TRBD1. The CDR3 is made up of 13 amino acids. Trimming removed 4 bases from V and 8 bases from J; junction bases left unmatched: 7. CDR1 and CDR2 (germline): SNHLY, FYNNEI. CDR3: CASSGLQGGGYTF. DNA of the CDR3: TGTGCCAGCAGTGGGTTGCAGGGGGGCGGCTACACCTTC.

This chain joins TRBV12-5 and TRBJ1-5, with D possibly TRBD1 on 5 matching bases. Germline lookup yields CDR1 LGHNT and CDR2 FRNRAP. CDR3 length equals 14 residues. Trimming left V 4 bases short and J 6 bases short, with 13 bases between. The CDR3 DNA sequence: TGTGCTAGTGGTTCAGGGCAGGGCCCTCAGCCCCAGCATTTT. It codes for CASGSGQGPQPQHF.